This entry is about one TCR beta chain. Its antigen remains unidentified. The CDR3 is 16 amino acids. Germline assignment: CDR1 DFQATT and CDR2 SNEGSKA (reference sequence). Trimming stripped 1 base from V and 2 bases from J, with 18 bases between. From 5'RACE with constant-segment primers came TCR alpha and TCR beta cDNA libraries that carried sample barcodes and UMIs. Using its own MiXCR run on the 5' RACE reads, TCRdb lists one record per CDR3 protein. The data show about 560,000 distinct CDR3 sequences, around a sixth seen once. This sample is drawn from a study of T-cell memory formation after mild COVID-19. Findings and caveats of the study: Pre-infection memory harbored some responding clones, suggesting cross-reactive memory joined.

This chain uses TRBV20-1 with TRBJ2-7; D is unresolved. The clonotype was recovered from an adult woman who had mild COVID-19 (a few samples of this study predate the infection). Cell type and time point are not known. Source material: PBMCs or a T cell subset sorted from them (not recorded which). CDR3 amino acids: CSARAPLSADPYEQYF. CDR3 coding DNA: TGCAGTGCTAGAGCTCCCCTTTCGGCGGACCCCTACGAGCAGTACTTC.